Detailed here is one T cell receptor (beta chain). As yet, its antigen is unknown. The record originates from a study of blood T cells in healthy people across ages. Study observations and caveats: It was not possible, with unsorted PBMCs, to conclusively compare naive and antigen-experienced cells.

V lost 6 bases and J lost 11, with 19 bases in between. This CDR3 is built from 12 residues. The germline V gene encodes CDR1 SQVTM and CDR2 ANQGSEA. Next came a second PCR, run for roughly 6 to 11 cycles, which used a sample-barcoded 5' primer along with a J-beta primer mix. TCRdb passed the 5' RACE reads through MiXCR, listing each CDR3 protein once. The profile shows roughly 1.5 million distinct CDR3 sequences, around 40% of them singletons. Sequencing input: blood. The source of this sequence is a woman aged 18-35 years in good health. The chain recombines TRBV29-1 with TRBJ2-5; D not resolved. CDR3 protein: CSVVPLYNEQYF. In DNA form, the CDR3 reads TGCAGCGTCGTTCCTCTTTACAATGAGCAGTACTTC.